This TCR beta chain originates from a study of spatial heterogeneity in lung cancer (dated by TCRdb to the late 2010s). The study in broad terms: Beta-chain transcripts were consistently detected in greater numbers than alpha-chain transcripts, which likely reflects a higher abundance of beta-chain transcripts. Both alpha and beta chains were TCR-sequenced in samples taken at surgery, namely 220 tumor regions, 62 to 70 matched nontumor lung samples and approximately 51 PBMC samples. In the raw uncorrected reads, each unique combination of TCR and UMI appeared more than ten times on average. Nonsynonymous mutation counts, determined by whole-exome sequencing of tumor tissue, were related to TCR repertoire features. In non-small cell lung cancer, the study made a quantitative comparison of TCR alpha and beta repertoires among multiple tumor regions, matched nontumor lung and blood.

Receptors were amplified or captured by 5' RACE. Sequencing used a NextSeq 500. The TCR library protocol attached a unique molecular identifier to each TCR cDNA molecule to allow correction of PCR and sequencing errors. The published analysis was carried out like this. TCR identification, UMI-based error correction and CDR3 extraction were performed with Decombinator tools. Expanded TCRs were defined as those above a frequency of 2 per 1,000, corresponding to the top 1% of the tumor frequency distribution. Each repertoire was subsampled 100 times to 5,000 TCRs, after which Renyi diversity was computed with the R vegan package. CDR3 similarity networks were constructed using string-kernel similarity of amino acid triplets, with links drawn between CDR3s whose pairwise similarity was above 0.82. TCRdb itself trimmed the public reads at Q25 with fastp, ran MiXCR and retained productive beta chains. Every distinct CDR3 protein forms one entry, paired with its most common genes and DNA. It is TCRdb's table, rather than the study itself, that gives the V and J calls and clone size. Here the sample has roughly 4,100 distinct CDR3 sequences; approximately 24% occur a single time. The ten largest make up less than 30% of the sample.

Results and caveats for the whole study, not just this receptor: Additional single-cell paired TCR alpha and beta sequencing was considered necessary to confirm, at a functional level, the hypothesis that regional TCRs recognize regional mutations. Ubiquitous expanded tumor TCRs showed up in blood more often at tumor resection than at routine follow-up.

As concerns this clonotype: Its antigen specificity is not known. The input lacks base qualities; no much larger clone sits a single base away. This beta chain came through as a stray read in a library set up for alpha chains, and its size says little.

The label giving this sample's time point can be read as: sample taken at primary tumor resection. Whole RNA extracted from tumor and nontumor lung tissue, or from cryopreserved PBMC samples, was used for TCR sequencing without cell sorting. Donors were some 78 patients with early-stage, untreated non-small cell lung cancer from the lung TRACERx cohort. Only patients with enough RNA available from two or more tumor regions were chosen for TCR sequencing. This material consisted of PBMCs, taken at surgery. The TCR comes from a female donor with early-stage non-small cell lung cancer.

The CDR3 region has the sequence CASSLSQGADDEQFF. In nucleotides, the sequence is TGTGCCAGCAGTTTAAGCCAGGGGGCAGATGATGAGCAGTTCTTC. The rearranged chain carries TRBV12-3 or TRBV12-4 and TRBJ2-1, and 8 bases in between align with TRBD1. From cysteine to phenylalanine, the CDR3 is 15 amino acids long. Only the CDR3 region is kept as DNA, spanning 45 bases read in frame from base 1. Unmatched junction bases come to 8, with V trimmed by 2 bases and J by 8 bases.